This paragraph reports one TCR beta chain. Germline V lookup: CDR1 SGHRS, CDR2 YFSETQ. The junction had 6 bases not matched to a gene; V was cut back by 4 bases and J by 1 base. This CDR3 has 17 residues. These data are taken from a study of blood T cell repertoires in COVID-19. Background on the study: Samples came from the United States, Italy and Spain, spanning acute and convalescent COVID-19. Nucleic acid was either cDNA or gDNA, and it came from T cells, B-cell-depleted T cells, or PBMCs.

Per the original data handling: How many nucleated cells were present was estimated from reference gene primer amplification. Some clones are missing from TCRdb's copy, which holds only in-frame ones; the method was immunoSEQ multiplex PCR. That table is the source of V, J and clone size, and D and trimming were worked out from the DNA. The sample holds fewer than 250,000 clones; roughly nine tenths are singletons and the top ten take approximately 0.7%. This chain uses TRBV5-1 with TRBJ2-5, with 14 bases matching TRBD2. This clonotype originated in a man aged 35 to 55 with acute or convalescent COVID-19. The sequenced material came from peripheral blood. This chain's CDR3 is CASSGLGLAGGQETQYF. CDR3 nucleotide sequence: TGCGCCAGCAGCGGCCTTGGACTAGCGGGGGGCCAAGAGACCCAGTACTTC.